The clone carrying this T cell receptor beta chain was found many times. What it recognizes is unknown. Those patients with uncontrolled infection, other autoimmune disease, pregnancy or lactation were excluded. Every diagnosis used clinical symptoms, serum thyroxine and TRAb, thyroid ultrasound and orbital computed tomography. Germline V CDR1 and CDR2: SNHLY, FYNNEI. The ends were cut back, 2 bases at V and 4 bases at J, with 15 bases in the middle. The CDR3 has 15 residues. The TCR beta CDR3 regions underwent amplification using RNA transcripts as the source. TCR CDR3 regions were first amplified by RT-PCR with HTBI primers. Using its own MiXCR run on the multiplex PCR reads, TCRdb lists one record per CDR3 protein. Of around 100,000 distinct CDR3 sequences in the sample, 47% are singletons; the top ten hold roughly 24%. This sample is drawn from a study of T cells in Graves' hyperthyroidism and ophthalmopathy. Study summary: It was at initial diagnosis, before any treatment, that peripheral blood was collected.

Study-wide findings and caveats: The model predicted ophthalmopathy a median around 6 months before onset.

Sequencing used blood. The chain employs TRBV2 and TRBJ2-7, with D possibly being TRBD2 (6 bases). This sequence was found in a man aged 35 to 55 with Graves' hyperthyroidism. CDR3 sequence: CASSEPRPGTYEQYF. The CDR3 DNA follows: TGTGCCAGCAGTGAACCGAGACCAGGGACTTACGAGCAGTACTTC.